This T cell receptor beta chain was captured by sequencing in a study of blood T cell repertoires in COVID-19 (dated by TCRdb to 2019 to 2021). Context from the whole study: Collaborator samples came from the United States, Italy and Spain and covered acute and convalescent phases of COVID-19. The repertoires were made available in a free public database intended to serve as a resource for research on the immune response to SARS-CoV-2. Samples were obtained from the ongoing ImmuneRACE study (first 160 participants) and from 950 to 1,500 subjects provided by 6 global collaborators. The dataset comprised deeply sampled blood TCRbeta repertoires from subjects exposed to, actively infected with, or recovered from COVID-19. Where available, HLA class I and class II types were obtained from metadata supplied by the sample provider rather than from assay-based typing. Nearly every sample came with metadata listing a de-identified subject ID, COVID-19 status, age in years and sex. The prospective study material was composed of cDNA or gDNA derived from T cells, B-cell-depleted T cells, or PBMCs. What the study reported, not specific to this receptor: The amount of clinical and demographic metadata varied by source and participant and was provided uncurated.

Collaborating institutions collected whole blood in K2EDTA tubes following their own protocols. Collaborator samples were shipped for TCRbeta analysis as frozen whole blood, isolated PBMCs, or DNA extracted from either sample type. The immunoSEQ Assay, a bias-controlled multiplex PCR, was used to amplify TCRbeta CDR3 regions from genomic DNA. The authors processed their data as follows. The number of nucleated cells in each sample was estimated by amplification of reference gene primers within the assay. To quantify the absolute abundance of each unique TCRbeta CDR3 rearrangement, sequence reads were collapsed and filtered. Productive Simpson clonality was computed per sample as the square root of Simpson's diversity index over productive rearrangements. The clones in this table, taken by TCRdb from immuneACCESS, are in-frame only. Not every clone is retained; where verified, under half of the shortfall comes from an unresolved V gene, and the cause of the rest is unknown. D and trimming were read from the DNA, whereas the V and J calls and clone size are those reported in that table. Counted in this sample were 95,000 to 150,000 clones; about four fifths of them appeared once. In total, the top ten clones hold over 5% of the sample.

To note about this clone: Its antigen specificity is not known. No much larger clone exists at a distance of one base, and base qualities are not known. Other DNA sequences in the sample encode the same CDR3.

The source of this sequence is a man at least 80 years old with active or convalescent COVID-19. The sequenced material came from peripheral blood.

This receptor has the CDR3 CASSVVGGELFF. The DNA sequence reads TGTGCCAGCAGCGTAGTCGGTGGGGAGCTGTTTTTT. The receptor chain draws on TRBV9 and TRBJ2-2; no D gene is confidently identified. The germline V gene provides CDR1 SGDLS and CDR2 YYNGEE. V and J lose 0 bases and 8 bases, and a span of 5 bases separates them. Its CDR3 holds 12 amino acids, cysteine through phenylalanine. Of all the DNA, just the CDR3 is kept, 36 bases in frame from base 1.